This TCR beta chain was retrieved from a study of CD8 T cells in Susac syndrome. V was cut by 5 bases and J by 6 bases, with 14 bases left in between. This CDR3 contains 14 residues. Germline V gene sequence: CDR1 MNHEY, CDR2 SMNVEV (reference sequence). When the RNA was reverse transcribed, random hexamers were used with an input of about 0.5 to 1 ug. Amplification of TCR beta CDR3 spanned 54 Vbeta and 13 Jbeta via immunoSEQ multiplex PCR. TCRdb re-derived calls from the immunoSEQ multiplex PCR reads in MiXCR, one entry per CDR3 protein. The sample lists a few hundred thousand distinct CDR3 sequences; about 85% were seen once. Through negative isolation, CD4+ and CD8+ T cells were obtained, while TEMRA cells were enriched using FACS.

The source is a human donor with multiple sclerosis. The chain joins TRBV27 to TRBJ1-5; tentatively, D is TRBD1 (5 bases). The specimen was CD8+ T cells from PBMCs. The CDR3 loop is CASSPRTTGQPQHF. DNA for the CDR3: TGTGCCAGCAGTCCCCGGACAACTGGTCAGCCCCAGCATTTT.